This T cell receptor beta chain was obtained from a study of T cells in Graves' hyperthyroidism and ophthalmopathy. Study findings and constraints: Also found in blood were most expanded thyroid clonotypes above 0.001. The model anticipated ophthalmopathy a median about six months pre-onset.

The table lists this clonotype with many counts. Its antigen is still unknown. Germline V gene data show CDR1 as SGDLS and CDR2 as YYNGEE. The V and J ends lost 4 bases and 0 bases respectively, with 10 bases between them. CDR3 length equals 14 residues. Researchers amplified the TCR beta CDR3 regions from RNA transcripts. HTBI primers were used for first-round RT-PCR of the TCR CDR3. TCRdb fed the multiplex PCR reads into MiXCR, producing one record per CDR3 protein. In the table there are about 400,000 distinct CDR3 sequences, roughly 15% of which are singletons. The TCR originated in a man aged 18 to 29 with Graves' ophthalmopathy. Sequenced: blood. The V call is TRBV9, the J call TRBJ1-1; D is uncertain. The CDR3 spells CASSPLQVNTEAFF. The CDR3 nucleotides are TGTGCCAGCAGCCCACTTCAGGTGAACACTGAAGCTTTCTTT.